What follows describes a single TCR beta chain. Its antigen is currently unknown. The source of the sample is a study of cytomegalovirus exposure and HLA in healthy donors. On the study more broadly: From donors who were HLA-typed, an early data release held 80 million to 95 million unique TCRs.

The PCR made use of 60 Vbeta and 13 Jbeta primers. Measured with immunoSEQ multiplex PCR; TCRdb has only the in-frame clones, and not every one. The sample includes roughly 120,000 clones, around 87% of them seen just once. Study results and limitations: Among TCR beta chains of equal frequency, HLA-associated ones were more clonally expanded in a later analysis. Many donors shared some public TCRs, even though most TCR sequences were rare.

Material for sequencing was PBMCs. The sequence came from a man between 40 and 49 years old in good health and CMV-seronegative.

The CDR3 region is CASSQDRGLAYEQYF. The CDR3 DNA sequence: TGCGCCAGCAGCCAGGACAGGGGGCTCGCCTACGAGCAGTACTTC. The chain links TRBV4-3 to TRBJ2-7, with 11 bases identical to TRBD1. J gave up 2 bases and V 3 bases, and 3 bases lay outside the gene matches. Germline CDR1 is LGHNA and CDR2 is YSLEER. The CDR3 has 15 amino acids.